The rows below give T cell receptor beta chains drawn from one sample of a study of cytomegalovirus exposure and HLA in healthy donors. Only in-frame clones appear in the TCRdb table, and some are missing; sequencing was by immunoSEQ multiplex PCR. The sample holds roughly 99,000 clones; 79% are singletons and the top ten take about 3.1%. The sample comprised PBMCs. Every receptor here comes from a male donor in good health and CMV-seropositive. Each CDR3 is given with its conserved first and last residue. The D gene is left open where the match is weak. Rows may omit the clone size; those that give it use once, few, many or a size class.

TRBJ2-1	TRBD1	-	TRBV9	CASSPGTGSYNEQFF	TGTGCCAGCAGCCCCGGGACAGGGAGTTACAATGAGCAGTTCTTC
TRBJ2-1	TRBD2	-	TRBV30	CAWTSGGSSYNEQFF	TGTGCCTGGACTAGCGGGGGTAGCTCCTACAATGAGCAGTTCTTC
TRBJ1-1	-	-	TRBV9	CASSRDTDTEAFF	TGTGCCAGCAGCCGGGACACCGACACTGAAGCTTTCTTT
TRBJ1-4	-	few	TRBV5-1	CASSRWPNEKLFF	TGCGCCAGCTCCAGGTGGCCTAATGAAAAACTGTTTTTT
TRBJ2-2	TRBD1	-	TRBV7-3	CASSRGPGQGEGGPRELFF	TGTGCCAGCAGCAGAGGCCCGGGACAGGGGGAAGGGGGACCGAGGGAGCTGTTTTTT
TRBJ2-7	TRBD1	once	TRBV2	CASRETGQSYEQYF	TGTGCCAGCAGGGAAACGGGACAGTCCTACGAGCAGTACTTC
TRBJ2-6	-	-	TRBV5-8	CASSLIVSGANVLTF	TGTGCCAGCAGCTTGATCGTCTCTGGGGCCAACGTCCTGACTTTC
TRBJ2-7	-	-	TRBV30	CAWSVRTPHEQYF	TGTGCCTGGAGTGTCAGGACACCCCACGAGCAGTACTTC
TRBJ1-1	-	-	TRBV29-1	CSAALGTEAFF	TGCAGCGCAGCCCTAGGCACTGAAGCTTTCTTT
TRBJ2-5	-	-	TRBV5-6	CASSLGPVQYF	TGTGCCAGCAGCTTGGGGCCAGTTCAGTACTTC
TRBJ2-7	TRBD1	-	TRBV6-5	CASSWGQGIYEQYF	TGTGCCAGCAGTTGGGGACAGGGAATCTACGAGCAGTACTTC
TRBJ1-2	TRBD1	-	TRBV10-2	CASSGTGYGYTF	TGCGCCAGCAGCGGGACAGGCTATGGCTACACCTTC
TRBJ1-5	-	once	TRBV7-8	CASSSRLQGEAQHF	TGTGCCAGCAGCAGTCGCCTCCAGGGTGAGGCCCAGCATTTT
TRBJ1-5	TRBD1	-	TRBV16	CASSLRGSWNQPQHF	TGTGCCAGCAGCCTCAGGGGGAGTTGGAATCAGCCCCAGCATTTT
TRBJ1-4	TRBD1	-	TRBV11-2	CASSLRGTGTEKLFF	TGTGCCAGCAGCCTGCGTGGGACAGGGACGGAAAAACTGTTTTTT
TRBJ1-1	-	-	TRBV2	CASSQEETGITEAFF	TGTGCCAGCAGTCAGGAAGAGACGGGGATCACTGAAGCTTTCTTT
TRBJ2-1	TRBD2	-	TRBV7-6	CASSLGEVRGSEQFF	TGTGCCAGCAGCTTAGGAGAGGTGCGGGGGAGTGAGCAGTTCTTC
TRBJ2-7	TRBD1	-	TRBV10-1	CASSTTGDSSYEQYF	TGCGCCAGCAGTACTACAGGGGATAGCTCCTACGAGCAGTACTTC
TRBJ1-6	TRBD1	-	TRBV7-2	CASTFRTGGSPLHF	TGTGCCAGCACCTTCAGGACAGGCGGATCACCCCTCCACTTT
TRBJ1-3	-	-	TRBV6-6	CASSSAGGGNTIYF	TGTGCCAGCTCAAGTGCGGGGGGTGGAAACACCATATATTTT
TRBJ2-5	-	-	TRBV20-1	CSARSRETQYF	TGCAGTGCTAGATCCCGGGAGACCCAGTACTTC
TRBJ1-2	TRBD1	-	TRBV15	CATSRVTGNYGYTF	TGTGCCACCAGCAGGGTGACAGGGAACTATGGCTACACCTTC
TRBJ1-1	-	-	TRBV4-1	CASSHPLPGVTKAFF	TGCGCCAGCAGCCATCCTCTTCCAGGGGTAACGAAAGCTTTCTTT
TRBJ1-5	-	-	TRBV6-6	CASSQEGAGNQPQHF	TGTGCCAGCAGCCAAGAGGGCGCGGGCAATCAGCCCCAGCATTTT
TRBJ2-5	-	-	TRBV10-2	CASGASVWETQYF	TGCGCCAGCGGGGCTAGCGTGTGGGAGACCCAGTACTTC
TRBJ2-7	TRBD1	-	TRBV7-2	CASSWDGTGGAYEQYF	TGTGCCAGCAGCTGGGACGGGACAGGGGGCGCGTACGAGCAGTACTTC
TRBJ2-1	-	-	TRBV30	CAWSRDEQFF	TGTGCCTGGAGTCGCGATGAGCAGTTCTTC
TRBJ1-1	-	few	TRBV7-3	CASSLQVNTEAFF	TGTGCCAGCAGCTTACAGGTGAACACTGAAGCTTTCTTT
TRBJ1-5	-	-	TRBV19	CASSIPQVNQPQHF	TGTGCCAGTAGTATCCCCCAGGTCAATCAGCCCCAGCATTTT
TRBJ2-7	-	-	TRBV19	CASSITTGPIYEQYF	TGTGCCAGTAGTATCACTACAGGGCCCATCTACGAGCAGTACTTC
TRBJ2-7	TRBD1	-	TRBV4-3	CASSHLPGQGRYEQYF	TGCGCCAGCAGCCATTTACCGGGACAGGGGAGGTACGAGCAGTACTTC